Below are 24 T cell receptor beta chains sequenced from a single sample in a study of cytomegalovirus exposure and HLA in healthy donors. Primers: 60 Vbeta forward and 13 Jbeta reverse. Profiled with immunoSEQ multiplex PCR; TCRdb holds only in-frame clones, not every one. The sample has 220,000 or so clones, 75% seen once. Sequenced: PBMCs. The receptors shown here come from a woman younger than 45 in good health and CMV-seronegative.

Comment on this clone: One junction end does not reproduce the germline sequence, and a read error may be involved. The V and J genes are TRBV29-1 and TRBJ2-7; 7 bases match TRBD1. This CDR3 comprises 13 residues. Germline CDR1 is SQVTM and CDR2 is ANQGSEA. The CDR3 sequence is CSVEGQGADEQSF. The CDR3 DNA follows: TGCAGCGTTGAAGGACAGGGTGCCGACGAGCAGTCCTTC.

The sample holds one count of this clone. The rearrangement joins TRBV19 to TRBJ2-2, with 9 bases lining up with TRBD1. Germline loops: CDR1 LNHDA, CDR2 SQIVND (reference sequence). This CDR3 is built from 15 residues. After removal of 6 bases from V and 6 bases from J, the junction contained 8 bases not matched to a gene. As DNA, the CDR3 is TGTGCCAGTAGGACGGGACAGGGTTACCCCGGGGAGCTGTTTTTT. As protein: CASRTGQGYPGELFF.

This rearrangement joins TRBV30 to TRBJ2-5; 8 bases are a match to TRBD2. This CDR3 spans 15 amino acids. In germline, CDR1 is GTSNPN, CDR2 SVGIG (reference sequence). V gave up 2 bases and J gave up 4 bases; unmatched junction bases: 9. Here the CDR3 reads CAWSQASGLRETQYF. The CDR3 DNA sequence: TGTGCCTGGAGTCAAGCTAGCGGGCTTCGAGAGACCCAGTACTTC. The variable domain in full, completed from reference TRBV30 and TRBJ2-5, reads SQTIHQWPATLVQPVGSPLSLECTVEGTSNPNLYWYRQAAGRGLQLLFYSVGIGQISSEVPQNLSASRPQDRQFILSSKKLLLSDSGFYLCAWSQASGLRETQYFGPGTRLLVL.

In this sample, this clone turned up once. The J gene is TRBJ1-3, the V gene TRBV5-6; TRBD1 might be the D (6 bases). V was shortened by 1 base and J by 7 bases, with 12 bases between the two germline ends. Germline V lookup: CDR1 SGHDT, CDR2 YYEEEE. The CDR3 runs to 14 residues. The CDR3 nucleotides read TGTGCCAGCAGCTTGTTACAGGGTGGGAACACCATATATTTT. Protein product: CASSLLQGGNTIYF.

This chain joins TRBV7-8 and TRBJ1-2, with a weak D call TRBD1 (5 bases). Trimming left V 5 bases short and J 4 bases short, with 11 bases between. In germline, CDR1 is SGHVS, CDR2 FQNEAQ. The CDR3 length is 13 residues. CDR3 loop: CASSARGGYGYTF. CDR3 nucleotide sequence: TGTGCCAGCAGCGCACGGGGGGGCTATGGCTACACCTTC.

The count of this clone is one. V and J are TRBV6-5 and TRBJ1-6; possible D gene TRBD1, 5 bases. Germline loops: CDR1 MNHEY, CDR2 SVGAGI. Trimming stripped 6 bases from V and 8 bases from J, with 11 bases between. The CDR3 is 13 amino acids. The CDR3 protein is CASSTGGDSPLHF. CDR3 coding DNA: TGTGCCAGCAGCACTGGAGGGGATTCACCCCTCCACTTT.

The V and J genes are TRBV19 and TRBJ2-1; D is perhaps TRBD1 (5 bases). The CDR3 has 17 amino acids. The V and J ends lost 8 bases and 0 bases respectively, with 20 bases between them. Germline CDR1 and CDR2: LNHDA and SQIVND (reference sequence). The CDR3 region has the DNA TGTGCCAGTGGGGAATCAGGGCGCCGAAACTCCTACAATGAGCAGTTCTTC. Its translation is CASGESGRRNSYNEQFF.

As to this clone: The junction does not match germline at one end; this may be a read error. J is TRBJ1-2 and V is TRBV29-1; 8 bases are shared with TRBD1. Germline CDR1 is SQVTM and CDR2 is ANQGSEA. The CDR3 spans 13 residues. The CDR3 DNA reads TGCAGCGTTGAAGGGACAGGGAGTTCTAGCTACTCCTTC. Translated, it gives CSVEGTGSSSYSF.

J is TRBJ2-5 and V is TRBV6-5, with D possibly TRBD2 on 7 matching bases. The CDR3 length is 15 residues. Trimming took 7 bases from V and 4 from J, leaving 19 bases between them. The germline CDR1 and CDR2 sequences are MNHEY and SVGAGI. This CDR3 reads CASMAGAVVGETQYF. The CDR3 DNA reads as TGTGCCAGCATGGCGGGGGCGGTTGTAGGAGAGACCCAGTACTTC.

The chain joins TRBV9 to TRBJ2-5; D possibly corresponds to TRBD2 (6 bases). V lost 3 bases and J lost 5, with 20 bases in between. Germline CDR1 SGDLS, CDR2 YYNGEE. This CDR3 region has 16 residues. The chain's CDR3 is CASSADLAPGEETQYF. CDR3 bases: TGTGCCAGCAGCGCCGATCTAGCGCCCGGTGAGGAGACCCAGTACTTC.

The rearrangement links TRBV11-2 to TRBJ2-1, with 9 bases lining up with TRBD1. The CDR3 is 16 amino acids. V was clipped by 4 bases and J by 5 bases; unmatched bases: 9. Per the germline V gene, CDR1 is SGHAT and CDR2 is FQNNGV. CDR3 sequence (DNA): TGTGCCAGCAGCTCTACAGGGGGCATAGGGAACAATGAGCAGTTCTTC. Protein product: CASSSTGGIGNNEQFF.

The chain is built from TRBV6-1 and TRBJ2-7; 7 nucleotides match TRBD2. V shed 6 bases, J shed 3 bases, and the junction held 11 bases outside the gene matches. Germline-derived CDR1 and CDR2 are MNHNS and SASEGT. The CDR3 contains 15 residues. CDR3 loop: CASSSRERGYYEQYF. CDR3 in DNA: TGTGCCAGCAGCAGCCGAGAGCGGGGATACTACGAGCAGTACTTC.

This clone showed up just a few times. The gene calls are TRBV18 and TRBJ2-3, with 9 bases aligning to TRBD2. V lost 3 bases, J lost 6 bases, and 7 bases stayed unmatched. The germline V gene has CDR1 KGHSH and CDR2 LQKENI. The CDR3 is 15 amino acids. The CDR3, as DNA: TGTGCCAGCTCACCGTTAGCGGGAGTCTTGGATACGCAGTATTTT. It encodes CASSPLAGVLDTQYF.

The CDR3 sequence is CASSLNRDRVTDTQYF. CDR3 sequence (DNA): TGTGCCAGCAGCCTTAATAGGGACAGGGTAACAGATACGCAGTATTTT. The chain carries TRBV5-6 and TRBJ2-3; 9 positions agree with TRBD1. This CDR3 comprises 16 residues. V shed 4 bases, J shed 3 bases, and the junction held 9 bases outside the gene matches. Germline CDR1 and CDR2: SGHDT and YYEEEE.

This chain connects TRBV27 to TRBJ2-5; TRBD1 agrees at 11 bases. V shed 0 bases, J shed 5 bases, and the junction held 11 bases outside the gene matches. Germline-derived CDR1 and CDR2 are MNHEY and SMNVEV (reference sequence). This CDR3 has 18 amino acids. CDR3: CASSLSIYGTGGMETQYF. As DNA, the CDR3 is TGTGCCAGCAGTTTATCCATTTATGGGACAGGGGGAATGGAGACCCAGTACTTC.

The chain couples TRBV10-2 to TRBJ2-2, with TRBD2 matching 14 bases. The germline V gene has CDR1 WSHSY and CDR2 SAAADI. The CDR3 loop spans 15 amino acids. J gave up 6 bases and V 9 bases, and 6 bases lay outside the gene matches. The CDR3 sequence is CARAGTSGGPGELFF. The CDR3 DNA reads TGCGCCAGAGCAGGGACTAGCGGGGGACCCGGGGAGCTGTTTTTT.

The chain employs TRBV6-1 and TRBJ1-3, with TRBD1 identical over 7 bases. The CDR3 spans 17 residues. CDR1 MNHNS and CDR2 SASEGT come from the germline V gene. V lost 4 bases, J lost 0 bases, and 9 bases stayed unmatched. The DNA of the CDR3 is TGTGCCAGCAGTGTCGACAGGGTGAGGACCTCTGGAAACACCATATATTTT. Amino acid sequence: CASSVDRVRTSGNTIYF.

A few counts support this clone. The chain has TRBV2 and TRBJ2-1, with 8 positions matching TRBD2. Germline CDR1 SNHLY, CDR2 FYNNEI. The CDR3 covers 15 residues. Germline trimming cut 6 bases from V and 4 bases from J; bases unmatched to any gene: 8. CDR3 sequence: CASSPGSGGYNEQFF. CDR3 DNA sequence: TGTGCCAGCAGCCCAGGCTCGGGAGGGTACAATGAGCAGTTCTTC.

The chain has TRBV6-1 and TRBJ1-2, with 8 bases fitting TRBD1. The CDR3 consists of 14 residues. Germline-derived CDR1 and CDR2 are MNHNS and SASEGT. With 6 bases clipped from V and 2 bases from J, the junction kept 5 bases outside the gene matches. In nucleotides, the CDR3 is TGTGCCAGCAGAATCAGGGGGCAGAACTATGGCTACACCTTC. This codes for CASRIRGQNYGYTF.

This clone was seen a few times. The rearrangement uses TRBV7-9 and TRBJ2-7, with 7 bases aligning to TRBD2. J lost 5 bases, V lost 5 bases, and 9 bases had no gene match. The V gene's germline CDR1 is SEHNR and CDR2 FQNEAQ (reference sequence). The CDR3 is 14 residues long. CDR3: CASSPQRGSHEQYF. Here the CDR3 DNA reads TGTGCCAGCAGCCCTCAACGCGGGAGTCACGAGCAGTACTTC.

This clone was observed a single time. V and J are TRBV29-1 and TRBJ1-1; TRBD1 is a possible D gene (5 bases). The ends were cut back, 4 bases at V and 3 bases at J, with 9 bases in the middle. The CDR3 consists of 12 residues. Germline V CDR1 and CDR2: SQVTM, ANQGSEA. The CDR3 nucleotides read TGCAGCGTTGCGGGAGGGGACACTGAAGCTTTCTTT. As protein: CSVAGGDTEAFF.

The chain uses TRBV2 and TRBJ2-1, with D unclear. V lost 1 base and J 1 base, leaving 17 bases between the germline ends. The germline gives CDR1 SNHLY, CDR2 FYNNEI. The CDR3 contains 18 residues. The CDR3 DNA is TGTGCCAGCAGTGAAGACAGTGGAACGGTGTTATCCTACAATGAGCAGTTCTTC. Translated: CASSEDSGTVLSYNEQFF.

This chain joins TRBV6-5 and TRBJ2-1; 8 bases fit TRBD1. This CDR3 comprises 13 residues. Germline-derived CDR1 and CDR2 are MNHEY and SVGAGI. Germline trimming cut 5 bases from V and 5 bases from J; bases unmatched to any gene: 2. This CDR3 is CASSATGDNEQFF. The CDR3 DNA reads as TGTGCCAGCAGTGCGACAGGGGACAATGAGCAGTTCTTC.

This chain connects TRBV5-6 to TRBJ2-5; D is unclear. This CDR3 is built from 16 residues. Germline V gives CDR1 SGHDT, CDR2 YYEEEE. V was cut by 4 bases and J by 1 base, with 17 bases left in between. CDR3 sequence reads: CASSPGFRRFQETQYF. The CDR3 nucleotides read TGTGCCAGCAGCCCAGGCTTTCGCCGATTCCAAGAGACCCAGTACTTC. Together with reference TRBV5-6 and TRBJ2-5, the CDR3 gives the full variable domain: DAGVTQSPTHLIKTRGQQVTLRCSPKSGHDTVSWYQQALGQGPQFIFQYYEEEERQRGNFPDRFSGHQFPNYSSELNVNALLLGDSALYLCASSPGFRRFQETQYFGPGTRLLVL.